This T cell receptor (beta chain) was sequenced during a study of blood T cell repertoires in COVID-19. Germline loops: CDR1 KGHSH, CDR2 LQKENI. The CDR3 is 15 amino acids. Trimming cost V 3 bases and J 3 bases; bases outside gene matches: 2. In the authors' methods: Nucleated cell counts were estimated from reference gene primer amplification. Assay: immunoSEQ multiplex PCR; the TCRdb copy retains only in-frame clones and omits some. V and J calls and clone size are as listed in that table; D and trimming were resolved from the DNA. The sample contains over 200,000 clones, 80% to 85% of which appear only once.

The V and J genes are TRBV18 and TRBJ2-1; 10 nucleotides match TRBD1. The sequencing sample was made of peripheral blood. This receptor was taken from a woman aged 80 or over with active or convalescent COVID-19. DNA for the CDR3: TGTGCCAGCTCACCCGGGACAGGGGTCTACAATGAGCAGTTCTTC. Amino acid sequence: CASSPGTGVYNEQFF. Full variable domain (outside the CDR3, taken from reference TRBV18 and TRBJ2-1): NAGVMQNPRHLVRRRGQEARLRCSPMKGHSHVYWYRQLPEEGLKFMVYLQKENIIDESGMPKERFSAEFPKEGPSILRIQQVVRGDSAAYFCASSPGTGVYNEQFFGPGTRLTVL.